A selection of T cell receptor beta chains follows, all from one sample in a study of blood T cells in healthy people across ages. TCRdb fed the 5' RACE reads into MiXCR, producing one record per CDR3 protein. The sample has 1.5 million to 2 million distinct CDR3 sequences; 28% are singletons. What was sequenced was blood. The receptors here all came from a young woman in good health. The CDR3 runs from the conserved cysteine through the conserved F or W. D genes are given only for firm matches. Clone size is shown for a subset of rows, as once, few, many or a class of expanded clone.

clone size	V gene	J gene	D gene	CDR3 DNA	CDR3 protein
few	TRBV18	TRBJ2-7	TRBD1	TGTGCCAGCTCACTCACCATCCCGGGGGCAGGGGGCGACGAGCAGTACTTC	CASSLTIPGAGGDEQYF
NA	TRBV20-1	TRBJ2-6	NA	TGCAGTGCTAGCACACAGGATAACTCTGGGGCCAACGTCCTGACTTTC	CSASTQDNSGANVLTF
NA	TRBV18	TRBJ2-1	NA	TGTGCCAGCTCACCAGCTATTAGCTCCTACAATGAGCAGTTCTTC	CASSPAISSYNEQFF
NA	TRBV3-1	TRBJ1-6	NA	TGTGCCAGCAACCCCCTGGGGCCAAACGGTTCACCCCTCCACTTT	CASNPLGPNGSPLHF
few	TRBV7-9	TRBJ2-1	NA	TGTGCCAGCAGCTTCGGTAGGACAACCGCCTACAATGAGCAGTTCTTC	CASSFGRTTAYNEQFF
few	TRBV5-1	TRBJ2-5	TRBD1	TGCGCCAGCAGCTCCGCTTCTGGGACAGCACAAGAGACCCAGTACTTC	CASSSASGTAQETQYF
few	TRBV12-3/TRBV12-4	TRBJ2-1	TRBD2	TGTGCCAGCAGTTTACGCATTCGGCTAGCGGGAGTCGACCGCCGGTACAATGAGCAGTTCTTC	CASSLRIRLAGVDRRYNEQFF
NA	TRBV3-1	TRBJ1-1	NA	TGTGCCAGCAGCCATGTAGAGGGCACCGAAGCTTTCTTT	CASSHVEGTEAFF
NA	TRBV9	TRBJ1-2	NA	TGTGCCAGCAGCACGGAAACAGGGCTTTACAATGGCTACACCTTC	CASSTETGLYNGYTF
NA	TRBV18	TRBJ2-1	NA	TGTGCCAGCTCACCACCGGCAGGGCTCTTCGAGCAGTTCTTC	CASSPPAGLFEQFF
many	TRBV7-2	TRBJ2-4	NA	TGTGCCAGCAGCGATCGGGGGCTGGAAAACATTCAGTACTTC	CASSDRGLENIQYF
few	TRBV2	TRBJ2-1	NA	TGTGCCAGCAGTGAAGACCAGACGGGACTGTTCTTC	CASSEDQTGLFF
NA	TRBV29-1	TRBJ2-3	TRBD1	TGCAGCGTTGAAGGTCAATCGACAGGGGGAGCAGATACGCAGTATTTT	CSVEGQSTGGADTQYF
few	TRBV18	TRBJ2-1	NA	TGTGCCAGCTCACCTTTCGGGGACTACAATGAGCAGTTCTTC	CASSPFGDYNEQFF
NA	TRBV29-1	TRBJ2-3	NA	TGCAGCGTCGAACCGGGTAATACGCAGTATTTT	CSVEPGNTQYF
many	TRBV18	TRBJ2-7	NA	TGTGCCAGCTCTCCAATCGGATCTCGGGGCAACGAGCAGTACTTC	CASSPIGSRGNEQYF
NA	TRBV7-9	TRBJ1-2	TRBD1	TGTGCCAGCAGCTCCCATGGACAGGGGGATGGCTACACCTTC	CASSSHGQGDGYTF
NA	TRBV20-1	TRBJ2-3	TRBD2	TGCAGTGCTAGAGGGGTAGCGGGGGGTTCCACAGATACGCAGTATTTT	CSARGVAGGSTDTQYF
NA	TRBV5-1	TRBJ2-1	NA	TGCGCCAGCAGCTGGGGGGGGGCAAGTTACAATGAGCAGTTCTTC	CASSWGGASYNEQFF
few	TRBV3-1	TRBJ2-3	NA	TGTGCCAGCAGCCAAGATCTCCAGCCCACAGATACGCAGTATTTT	CASSQDLQPTDTQYF
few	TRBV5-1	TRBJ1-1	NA	TGCGCCAGCATGTCGGGGCGAGGGGAACAAGGGTCTTTCTTT	CASMSGRGEQGSFF
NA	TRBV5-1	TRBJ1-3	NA	TGCGCCAGCAGCTTGTCAGGGCATAGCTCTGGAAACACCATATATTTT	CASSLSGHSSGNTIYF
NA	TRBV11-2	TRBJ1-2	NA	TGTGCCAGCAGCTTATATACGGCAGGGGATGGCTACACCTTC	CASSLYTAGDGYTF
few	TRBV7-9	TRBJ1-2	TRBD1	TGTGCCAGCAGCCCGCGGACAGGCAGTAACTATGGCTACACCTTC	CASSPRTGSNYGYTF
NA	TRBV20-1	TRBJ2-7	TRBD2	TGCAGTGCTAGTTTAACGGGGGGACGAGAGCAGTACTTC	CSASLTGGREQYF
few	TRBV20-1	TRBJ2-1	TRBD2	TGCAGTTCTGGACTAGCGGGGGGGAATGAGCAGTTCTTC	CSSGLAGGNEQFF
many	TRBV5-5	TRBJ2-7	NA	TGTGCCAGCAGCTTAAGTTCAGGGTATTACCTGGAGCAGTACTTC	CASSLSSGYYLEQYF
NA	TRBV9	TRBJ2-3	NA	TGTGCCAGCAGCACCATGGCGGATTCGGACGATACGCAGTATTTT	CASSTMADSDDTQYF
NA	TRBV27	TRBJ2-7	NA	TGTGCCAGCAGACCTTCCGGGACGGCCTCTGTGTACGAGCAGTACTTC	CASRPSGTASVYEQYF
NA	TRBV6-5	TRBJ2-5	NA	TGTGCCAGCAGTTACGAACCTCAAGAGACCCAGTACTTC	CASSYEPQETQYF
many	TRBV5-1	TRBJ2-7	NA	TGCGCCAGCAGCTTGGGGAAGATGGGCGAGCAGTACTTC	CASSLGKMGEQYF
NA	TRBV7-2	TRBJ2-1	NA	TGTGCCAGCAGCTTTAGCGAGAGCTCCTACAAAGAGCAGTTCTTC	CASSFSESSYKEQFF
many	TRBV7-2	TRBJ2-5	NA	TGTGCCAGCAGCTTATTGGGGGGGCTAGATGGGGTGACCCAGTACTTC	CASSLLGGLDGVTQYF
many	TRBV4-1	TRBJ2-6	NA	TGCGCCAGCAGTCCTAGTGGTGGGGCCAACGTCCTGACTTTC	CASSPSGGANVLTF
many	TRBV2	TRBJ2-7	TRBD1	TGTGCCAGCAGCGGACAGGAAAAGTACTTC	CASSGQEKYF
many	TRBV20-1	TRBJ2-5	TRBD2	TGCAGTGCTACGGACTATAGCGGGATTTTGGAGACCCAGTACTTC	CSATDYSGILETQYF
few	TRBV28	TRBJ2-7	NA	TGTGCCAGCATCGACAGGACGAAATTCGAGCAGTACTTC	CASIDRTKFEQYF
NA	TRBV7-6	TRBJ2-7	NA	TGTGCCAGCACCGTAAGGTCGGATTACGAGCAGTACTTC	CASTVRSDYEQYF
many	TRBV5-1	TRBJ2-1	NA	TGCGCCAGCAGCATCCGACAGAACCATTACAATGAGCAGTTCTTC	CASSIRQNHYNEQFF
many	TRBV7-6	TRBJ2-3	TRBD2	TGTGCCAGCACCCGACGGGGGGGAGACACAGATACGCAGTATTTT	CASTRRGGDTDTQYF
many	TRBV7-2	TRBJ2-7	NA	TGTGCCACCAGGGGGGACTTTATACCCTACGAGCAGTACTTC	CATRGDFIPYEQYF
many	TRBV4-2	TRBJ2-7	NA	TGTGCCAGCAGCCCCGGGCACGGGGTCTACGAGCAGTACTTC	CASSPGHGVYEQYF
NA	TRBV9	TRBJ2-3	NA	TGTGCCAGCAGCGTAGGGGGGAGGGGGGGCGGCACAGATACGCAGTATTTT	CASSVGGRGGGTDTQYF
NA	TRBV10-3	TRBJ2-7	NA	TGTGCCATCAGTGAGTTTCAGGGCTCCTACAATGAGCAGTACTTC	CAISEFQGSYNEQYF
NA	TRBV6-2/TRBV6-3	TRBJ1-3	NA	TGTGCCAGCAGGCCACAGGATCCTGGAAACACCATATATTTT	CASRPQDPGNTIYF
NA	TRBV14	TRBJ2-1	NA	TGTGCCAGCAGCCAAGAGGCCAGGGGGGTACCGCGGTTCTTC	CASSQEARGVPRFF
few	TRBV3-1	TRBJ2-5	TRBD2	TGTGCCAGCAGAAAGGCGGGAGCAGTAGAGACCCAGTACTTC	CASRKAGAVETQYF
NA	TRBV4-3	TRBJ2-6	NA	TGCGCCAGCAGCCAGCGCGCCAACCCTGGGGCCAACGTCCTGACTTTC	CASSQRANPGANVLTF
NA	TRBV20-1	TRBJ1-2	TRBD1	TGCAGTGCTCATCCAGGGGGCCGGGCTAACTATGGCTACACCTTC	CSAHPGGRANYGYTF
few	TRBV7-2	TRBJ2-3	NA	TGTGCCACGCGGTCGGGGCAGGGAGCAGATACGCAGTATTTT	CATRSGQGADTQYF
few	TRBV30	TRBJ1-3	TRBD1	TGTGCCTGGAGTCCCAGGGGGTCTGGAAACACCATATATTTT	CAWSPRGSGNTIYF
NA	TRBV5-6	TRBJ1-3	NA	TGTGCCAGCAGTCCGGCAGGGAGAGGAAACACCATATATTTT	CASSPAGRGNTIYF
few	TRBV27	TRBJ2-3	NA	TGTGCCAGCAGGGAGGTCGGGCCGGCAGATACGCAGTATTTT	CASREVGPADTQYF
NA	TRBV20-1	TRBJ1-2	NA	TGCAGTGCTAGAGGCCCGGGCAACTATGGCTACACCTTC	CSARGPGNYGYTF
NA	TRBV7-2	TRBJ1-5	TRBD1	TGTGCCAGCAGCTTTGGAGGGGGCCAGTATCAGCCCCAGCATTTT	CASSFGGGQYQPQHF
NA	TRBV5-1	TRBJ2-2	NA	TGCGCCAGCAGCTTGGAGGTTCTGTTAACCGGGGAGCTGTTTTTT	CASSLEVLLTGELFF
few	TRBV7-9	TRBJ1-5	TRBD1	TGTGCCAGCAGCTCCTCCGGGACAGTCAATCAGCCCCAGCATTTT	CASSSSGTVNQPQHF
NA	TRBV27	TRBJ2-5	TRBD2	TGTGCCAGCAGGACTGTAGCGGGAGTGGAGACCCAGTACTTC	CASRTVAGVETQYF
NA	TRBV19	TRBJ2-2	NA	TGTGCCAGTAGCACGTCGGGGGCCCGCCCCGGAGCCGGGGAGCTGTTTTTT	CASSTSGARPGAGELFF
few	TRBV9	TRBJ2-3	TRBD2	TGTGCCAGCAGCGTAGCCGATAGCGGGGGGTATACGCAGTATTTT	CASSVADSGGYTQYF